The sample holds a few counts of the clone carrying this T cell receptor (beta chain). Its cognate antigen is unknown. This entry is derived from a study of identical twins. Points from the study as a whole: Twins showed weaker excess sharing in their beta out-of-frame sequences. Partly confounded zero-insertion analyses could result from invariant MAIT and iNKT cells. With abundant cord blood beta clonotypes, insertions were fewer; memory repertoires showed no such pattern.

TCRdb re-called the 5' RACE reads through MiXCR, storing one row per CDR3 protein. Here the sample spans hundreds of thousands of distinct CDR3 sequences, around a tenth being singletons. In germline, CDR1 is MNHEY, CDR2 SVGAGI. Trimming cost V 4 bases and J 5 bases, with 12 bases left between them. The CDR3 has 14 residues. Sequenced material: memory (CD45RO+) T cells sorted from blood. This clonotype originated in a woman aged 18-29 years in good health. This chain uses TRBV6-5 with TRBJ2-1; D remains ambiguous. CDR3 bases: TGTGCCAGCAGTTTCACGTCCTTCCACAATGAGCAGTTCTTC. This gives the protein CASSFTSFHNEQFF.